This T cell receptor (beta chain) was captured in a study of T cell responses to AZD1222 COVID-19 vaccine. CDR1 is LNHDA and CDR2 is SQIVND in the germline V gene (reference sequence). The CDR3 has 14 residues. Trimming removed 6 bases from V and 1 base from J, with 12 bases in between. Details on this clone: Its cognate antigen is unknown.

Findings and caveats of the study: Most donors were white British, females outnumbered males, and clonal diversity was possibly underestimated.

The table came from immunoSEQ multiplex PCR; TCRdb's copy has only in-frame clones and leaves some out. The sample has about 120,000 clones, approximately 91% seen once; the top ten hold 4% to 5%. V is TRBV19 and J is TRBJ1-1; a possible D gene is TRBD1 (5 bases). The starting material was peripheral blood, obtained on day 0 of AZD1222 vaccination. The sequence was collected from an adult in good health. CDR3: CASSTGPANTEAFF. Written as DNA, the CDR3 is TGTGCCAGTAGCACGGGACCTGCGAACACTGAAGCTTTCTTT.